This TCR beta chain was sequenced during a study of cytotoxic CD8 clonotypes in ibrutinib-treated CLL. Broader study findings: Baseline clonality was higher than in age-matched healthy donors and moved in step with circulating CD8+ T-cell counts. Clonality was elevated at ibrutinib response and had returned toward baseline at progression. The study found public clonotypes uncommon, contracting or stable on treatment.

The CDR3 length is 14 residues. Germline CDR1 and CDR2: LGHNA and YNFKEQ. V lost 0 bases and J lost 6, with 9 bases in between. Produced via immunoSEQ multiplex PCR; TCRdb's table is partial and in-frame only. This table has over 65,000 clones, 70% to 80% appearing once. Around 2.2 micrograms of genomic DNA came from cryopreserved PBMCs for TCR beta libraries. This clone was counted only a few times. What it binds is unknown. V usage is TRBV4-2 and J usage is TRBJ1-5; D unresolved. The sample here was PBMCs, taken after 12 months of ibrutinib treatment. The TCR sequence derives from a human donor with chronic lymphocytic leukemia. CDR3 in amino acids: CASSQDLGAQPQHF. CDR3 bases: TGTGCCAGCAGCCAAGATCTGGGCGCTCAGCCCCAGCATTTT.